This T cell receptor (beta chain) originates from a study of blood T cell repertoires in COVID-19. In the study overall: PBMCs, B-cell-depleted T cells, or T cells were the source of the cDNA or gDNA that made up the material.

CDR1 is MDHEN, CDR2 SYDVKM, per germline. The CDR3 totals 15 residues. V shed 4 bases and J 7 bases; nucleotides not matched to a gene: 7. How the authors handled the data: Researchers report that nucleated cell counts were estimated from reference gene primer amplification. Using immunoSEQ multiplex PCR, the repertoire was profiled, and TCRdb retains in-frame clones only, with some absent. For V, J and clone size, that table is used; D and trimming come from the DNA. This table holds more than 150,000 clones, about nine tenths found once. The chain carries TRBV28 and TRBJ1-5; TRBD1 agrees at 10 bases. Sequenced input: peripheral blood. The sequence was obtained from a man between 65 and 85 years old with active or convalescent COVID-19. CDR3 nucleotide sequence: TGTGCCAGCAGTTCAGCGGGGACAGGGGCCCAGCCCCAGCATTTT. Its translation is CASSSAGTGAQPQHF.